This T cell receptor (beta chain) was profiled in a study of T cell responses to AZD1222 COVID-19 vaccine. The germline gives CDR1 MNHGY, CDR2 SAAAGT. CDR3 size: 20 residues. The method was immunoSEQ multiplex PCR; TCRdb's version includes in-frame clones alone and lacks a portion of them. The sample lists tens of thousands of clones, approximately 85% occurring once. This receptor was taken from an adult who received the AZD1222 COVID-19 vaccine. Sequencing was performed on peripheral blood, taken 28 days after the second AZD1222 dose. The rearrangement joins TRBV6-8 to TRBJ2-7; 8 bases line up with TRBD1. CDR3 sequence: CATLPRLTRRLGTGAYEQYF. CDR3 nucleotides: TGTGCGACCCTCCCCCGTCTTACCCGCCGATTAGGGACAGGAGCCTACGAGCAGTACTTC.